This T cell receptor beta chain was sequenced in a study of T cells expressing NK-cell markers. Study overall: Repertoires of TCR beta were obtained from T cells sorted as CD3+CD56+NKG2C+, CD3+CD56+NKG2C- and CD3+CD56-NKG2C+.

Reanalyzing the 5' RACE reads, TCRdb keeps one entry per CDR3 protein, without DNA. The sample has about 260,000 distinct CDR3 sequences, and its top ten clones hold under 0.5%. The germline V gene has CDR1 DFQATT and CDR2 SNEGSKA (reference sequence). CDR3 length equals 16 residues. This clonotype was sampled from a man aged 18 to 30 in good health. The chain has TRBV20-1 and TRBJ2-7; TCRdb gives TRBD2 as the D gene, but with no DNA this cannot be confirmed. Sequencing used blood T cells: a sorted CD56 or NKG2C T cell subset, CD4+ or CD8+ T cells, or bulk PBMC T cells (not recorded which). The CDR3 loop is CSARSPGLETSYEQYF.